Following are 28 T cell receptor beta chains from one sample sequenced in a study of CD8 T cells in ankylosing spondylitis. Findings and caveats of the study: Seemingly distinctive of ankylosing spondylitis blood was a TCR beta motif formed by eight highly homologous variants.

Antigens for these TCRs are unknown. Each CDR3 protein is one row after TCRdb ran MiXCR on the 5' RACE reads. This repertoire shows about 540,000 distinct CDR3 sequences, 9.5% to 15% found once; its top ten account for over 6.5%. The specimen sequenced was blood, either unsorted or a sorted T cell fraction (not recorded which). These receptors all stem from a male donor with ankylosing spondylitis.

This clonotype showed up many times. The chain carries TRBV5-1 and TRBJ2-1; the D gene is possibly TRBD1 (6 bases). The germline V gene encodes CDR1 SGHRS and CDR2 YFSETQ. V was clipped by 4 bases and J by 8 bases, with 10 bases between them. CDR3 size: 12 residues. The CDR3 here is CASSIRGDEQFF. CDR3 in DNA: TGCGCCAGCAGCATCAGGGGCGATGAGCAGTTCTTC.

This clonotype was seen a few times. The CDR3 loop reads CASSLALEGVYNEQFF. The DNA for the CDR3 is TGTGCCAGCAGCTTAGCTTTGGAGGGGGTCTACAATGAGCAGTTCTTC. This chain uses TRBV11-2 with TRBJ2-1, with D possibly called TRBD1 or TRBD2 (6 bases each). V lost 1 base and J 3 bases, leaving 13 bases between the germline ends. The germline CDR1 and CDR2 sequences are SGHAT and FQNNGV. The CDR3 is 16 residues long.

This chain uses TRBV20-1 with TRBJ2-3; D gene unclear. The ends were cut back, 3 bases at V and 0 bases at J, with 10 bases in the middle. Germline CDR1 DFQATT, CDR2 SNEGSKA (reference sequence). The CDR3 is made up of 14 amino acids. The CDR3 spells CSARGGPSTDTQYF. The CDR3, as DNA: TGCAGTGCTAGGGGTGGGCCGAGCACAGATACGCAGTATTTT.

The rearrangement uses TRBV6-1 and TRBJ2-2; TRBD1 might be the D (7 bases). V was shortened by 7 bases and J by 6 bases, with 18 bases between the two germline ends. Germline-derived CDR1 and CDR2 are MNHNS and SASEGT. The CDR3 extends over 15 amino acids. CDR3 protein: CASNRSPRGAGELFF. The CDR3 coding sequence is TGTGCCAGCAACCGGAGCCCCAGGGGGGCCGGGGAGCTGTTTTTT.

The table lists this clonotype with a few counts. CDR3 amino acids: CASSARGLLNEQFF. Here the CDR3 DNA reads TGTGCCAGCAGCGCCCGCGGGCTCCTCAATGAGCAGTTCTTC. This chain uses TRBV11-2 with TRBJ2-1; possible D gene TRBD2, 5 bases. CDR3 length equals 14 residues. The germline V and J ends were trimmed by 5 bases and 6 bases, with 14 bases remaining between them. Germline CDR1 is SGHAT and CDR2 is FQNNGV.

This chain connects TRBV9 to TRBJ2-5, with D tentatively TRBD2 (6 bases). The CDR3 contains 14 residues. Looked up from germline, CDR1 is SGDLS and CDR2 is YYNGEE. Trimming stripped 5 bases from V and 0 bases from J, with 11 bases between. This CDR3 is CASSLGLHQETQYF. The CDR3 nucleotides read TGTGCCAGCAGTTTGGGACTCCACCAAGAGACCCAGTACTTC. The full variable domain, with the rest looked up from reference TRBV9 and TRBJ2-5, is DSGVTQTPKHLITATGQRVTLRCSPRSGDLSVYWYQQSLDQGLQFLIQYYNGEERAKGNILERFSAQQFPDLHSELNLSSLELGDSALYFCASSLGLHQETQYFGPGTRLLVL.

The chain combines TRBV20-1 with TRBJ2-3, with D possibly TRBD2 on 6 matching bases. The CDR3 consists of 11 residues. Trimming shortened V by 6 bases and J by 7 bases, and 11 bases separated the two germline ends. CDR1 is DFQATT, CDR2 SNEGSKA, per germline (reference sequence). CDR3 DNA sequence: TGCAGTGCAAGACTAGTGAATACGCAGTATTTT. Its translation: CSARLVNTQYF.

This clonotype was detected a few times. The chain joins TRBV5-1 to TRBJ2-1; tentatively, D is TRBD2 (5 bases). The germline V gene encodes CDR1 SGHRS and CDR2 YFSETQ. V dropped 6 bases and J dropped 1 base, with 11 bases sitting between them. This CDR3 comprises 14 residues. Written as DNA, the CDR3 is TGCGCCAGCAACTATCGGGATTCCTACAATGAGCAGTTCTTC. It codes for CASNYRDSYNEQFF.

The chain employs TRBV7-8 and TRBJ2-3, with D hard to call. Per the germline V gene, CDR1 is SGHVS and CDR2 is FQNEAQ. Trimming removed 3 bases at V and 2 bases at J, with 9 bases between. The CDR3 sequence is 14 residues long. CDR3 amino acids: CASSFEQFTDTQYF. The DNA for the CDR3 is TGTGCCAGCAGCTTTGAACAGTTCACAGATACGCAGTATTTT.

This chain links TRBV20-1 with TRBJ2-1; D could derive from TRBD1 or TRBD2 (5 bases each). V was clipped by 3 bases and J by 3 bases, with 15 bases between them. CDR3 length: 15 residues. Germline CDR1 is DFQATT and CDR2 is SNEGSKA (reference sequence). CDR3: CSASGRQLGYNEQFF. The DNA of the CDR3 is TGCAGTGCTAGTGGGAGACAGTTGGGCTACAATGAGCAGTTCTTC.

The chain carries TRBV2 and TRBJ1-1; D is ambiguous. Germline V gene lookup returns CDR1 SNHLY and CDR2 FYNNEI. The CDR3 totals 10 residues. V shed 8 bases and J shed 7 bases, with 8 bases lying between them. CDR3 region: CASANFEAFF. The CDR3 DNA sequence: TGTGCCAGCGCAAACTTTGAAGCTTTCTTT.

The chain uses TRBV7-9 and TRBJ1-3; TRBD1 is a possible D gene (5 bases). Germline lookup yields CDR1 SEHNR and CDR2 FQNEAQ (reference sequence). V shed 1 base and J shed 4 bases, with 11 bases lying between them. CDR3 length: 15 amino acids. The CDR3 here is CASSLVGGPGNTIYF. CDR3 in DNA: TGTGCCAGCAGCTTAGTGGGGGGACCCGGAAACACCATATATTTT.

This clonotype was observed many times. The chain carries TRBV5-1 and TRBJ2-1, with 7 bases identical to TRBD1. Germline V gene lookup returns CDR1 SGHRS and CDR2 YFSETQ. After removal of 4 bases from V and 4 bases from J, the junction contained 5 bases not matched to a gene. CDR3 length: 14 residues. The CDR3 bases are TGCGCCAGCAGCCCGGGACAGTTATACAATGAGCAGTTCTTC. Translating gives CASSPGQLYNEQFF.

In its sample, this clonotype was seen many times. The chain recombines TRBV7-9 with TRBJ1-4, with D hard to call. Germline V gene lookup returns CDR1 SEHNR and CDR2 FQNEAQ (reference sequence). Deletions cut 7 bases from V and 5 bases from J, with 14 bases between. The CDR3 runs 14 residues. CDR3 in DNA: TGTGCCAGCACCCCCTTAGACGGGAATGAAAAACTGTTTTTT. It yields the protein CASTPLDGNEKLFF.

This clonotype appeared a few times. The CDR3, as DNA: TGTGCCAGCAGAACCGGGACAGGGGGTTTCTTTGGGGCCAACGTCCTGACTTTC. Protein: CASRTGTGGFFGANVLTF. The chain recombines TRBV2 with TRBJ2-6; 11 nucleotides agree with TRBD1. Per germline, CDR1 SNHLY and CDR2 FYNNEI. With V trimmed by 6 bases and J by 3 bases, 10 bases remained unmatched. The CDR3 runs to 18 residues.

There are a few counts of this clonotype. V gene TRBV7-2 combines with J gene TRBJ2-1, with D perhaps matching TRBD2 (6 bases). Germline CDR1 is SGHTA and CDR2 is FQGNSA. The V end lost 3 bases, the J end lost 4 bases, and 19 bases lay between the germline ends. The CDR3 runs 17 residues. As DNA, the CDR3 is TGTGCCAGCAGCTTCGGGGCGGGGAGTCCCCCATACAATGAGCAGTTCTTC. Translation: CASSFGAGSPPYNEQFF.

The chain couples TRBV2 to TRBJ2-7; no clear D gene. The germline V gene encodes CDR1 SNHLY and CDR2 FYNNEI. The germline V and J ends were trimmed by 0 bases and 7 bases, with 4 bases remaining between them. The CDR3 totals 11 residues. This chain's CDR3 is CASSEAVEQYV. The CDR3 DNA reads TGTGCCAGCAGTGAAGCAGTGGAGCAGTACGTC.

The table lists this clonotype with a few counts. The rearrangement links TRBV29-1 to TRBJ1-5, with 7 bases that match TRBD1. CDR3 length: 14 amino acids. The V gene end was trimmed by 4 bases and the J gene end by 6 bases; junction bases not matched to a gene: 9. Germline V gene lookup returns CDR1 SQVTM and CDR2 ANQGSEA. CDR3 protein: CSVAPGGSGQPQHF. In DNA, the CDR3 is TGCAGCGTTGCCCCAGGGGGAAGTGGTCAGCCCCAGCATTTT.

The rearrangement uses TRBV6-1 and TRBJ2-7, with 7 bases identical to TRBD1. Trimming cost V 7 bases and J 3 bases; bases outside gene matches: 12. The CDR3 has 15 residues. Germline lookup yields CDR1 MNHNS and CDR2 SASEGT. The CDR3 reads CASTPGGVDLYEQYV. The DNA for the CDR3 is TGTGCCAGCACTCCAGGGGGAGTGGACCTCTACGAGCAGTACGTC.

Only a few counts were recorded for this clonotype. The chain combines TRBV7-2 with TRBJ2-6; 8 bases fit TRBD2. V shed 5 bases, J shed 2 bases, and the junction held 2 bases outside the gene matches. This CDR3 comprises 15 residues. Germline V gene lookup returns CDR1 SGHTA and CDR2 FQGNSA. The DNA of the CDR3 is TGTGCCAGCAGCCGGACTAGCACTGGGGCCAACGTCCTGACTTTC. Translated: CASSRTSTGANVLTF.

This clonotype was seen only once. This chain links TRBV19 with TRBJ1-1; D remains unclear. The germline gives CDR1 LNHDA, CDR2 SQIVND (reference sequence). The CDR3 runs 15 residues. Trimming removed 3 bases at V and 5 bases at J, with 16 bases between. CDR3 amino acids: CASSIPRTELTEAFF. The DNA of the CDR3 is TGTGCCAGTAGTATCCCCAGGACCGAATTAACTGAAGCTTTCTTT.

The CDR3 is CASSLGLGAGQLQETQYF. The CDR3 coding sequence is TGTGCCAGCAGCTTAGGATTGGGAGCGGGACAGCTCCAAGAGACCCAGTACTTC. The chain joins TRBV11-1 to TRBJ2-5, with D perhaps assigned TRBD1 or TRBD2 (7 bases each). This CDR3 comprises 18 residues. Germline assignment: CDR1 SGHAT and CDR2 FQDESV (reference sequence). Trimming took 1 base from V and 1 from J, leaving 19 bases between them.

The chain combines TRBV7-9 with TRBJ1-1, with 8 bases fitting TRBD1. The CDR3 is 14 residues long. Germline V gives CDR1 SEHNR, CDR2 FQNEAQ (reference sequence). The V gene end was trimmed by 4 bases and the J gene end by 4 bases; junction bases not matched to a gene: 5. The CDR3 sequence: CASSYTGGPTEAFF. The CDR3 DNA reads TGTGCCAGCAGCTACACAGGGGGTCCCACTGAAGCTTTCTTT. The full variable domain, completed using reference TRBV7-9 and TRBJ1-1, is DTGVSQNPRHKITKRGQNVTFRCDPISEHNRLYWYRQTLGQGPEFLTYFQNEAQLEKSRLLSDRFSAERPKGSFSTLEIQRTEQGDSAMYLCASSYTGGPTEAFFGQGTRLTVV.

The chain uses TRBV11-3 and TRBJ2-3; TRBD1 matches at 7 bases. The CDR3 is 17 residues long. The V gene end was trimmed by 1 base and the J gene end by 1 base; junction bases not matched to a gene: 8. CDR1 and CDR2 (germline): SGHNT, YENEEA. This chain's CDR3 is CASSLGLGDRRTDTQYF. The DNA for the CDR3 is TGTGCCAGCAGCTTAGGCCTAGGGGACAGACGCACAGATACGCAGTATTTT.

The chain is built from TRBV5-6 and TRBJ2-5; 9 bases are a match to TRBD1. Germline CDR1 reads SGHDT; CDR2 reads YYEEEE. J was trimmed by 6 bases and V by 5 bases; bases with no gene match: 11. The length of the CDR3 is 15 residues. The CDR3 sequence is CASSLIPGQGKTQYF. The CDR3 DNA reads as TGTGCCAGCAGTTTGATTCCGGGACAGGGAAAGACCCAGTACTTC.

This clonotype was seen a handful of times. The chain joins TRBV24-1 to TRBJ2-5; 8 bases match TRBD2. The trim removed 9 bases at V and 5 bases at J, leaving 16 bases unmatched. In germline, CDR1 is KGHDR, CDR2 SFDVKD. The CDR3 contains 16 residues. The CDR3 is CATLGSSGLWGETQYF. CDR3 nucleotide sequence: TGTGCCACCCTAGGGTCTAGCGGGCTGTGGGGGGAGACCCAGTACTTC.

The chain is built from TRBV25-1 and TRBJ1-4, with D maybe TRBD1 (5 bases). The CDR3 sequence is 15 residues long. V was cut by 6 bases and J by 7 bases, with 18 bases left in between. Germline loops: CDR1 MGHDK, CDR2 SYGVNS. As DNA, the CDR3 is TGTGCCAGCAGGGACCCGTTGGGGCCAGGTGAAAAACTGTTTTTT. This sequence encodes CASRDPLGPGEKLFF.

V usage is TRBV5-1 and J usage is TRBJ2-7; D ambiguous. Trimming shortened V by 0 bases and J by 3 bases, and 13 bases separated the two germline ends. The CDR3 spans 15 residues. CDR1 is SGHRS and CDR2 is YFSETQ in the germline V gene. The CDR3 region has the DNA TGCGCCAGCAGCTTGGAGTCTGGGGTAGTCTACGAGCAGTACTTC. Protein product: CASSLESGVVYEQYF. Combining the CDR3 with reference TRBV5-1 and TRBJ2-7 gives the whole variable domain KAGVTQTPRYLIKTRGQQVTLSCSPISGHRSVSWYQQTPGQGLQFLFEYFSETQRNKGNFPGRFSGRQFSNSRSEMNVSTLELGDSALYLCASSLESGVVYEQYFGPGTRLTVT.